Sequencing of this T cell receptor beta chain was carried out in a study of blood T cell repertoires in COVID-19. Study-level background: Spain, Italy and the United States supplied samples that represented acute and convalescent COVID-19. Nucleic acid was either cDNA or gDNA, and it came from T cells, B-cell-depleted T cells, or PBMCs.

Methods used by the authors: By means of reference gene primer amplification, nucleated cell counts were estimated. Assay used: immunoSEQ multiplex PCR; TCRdb lists only in-frame clones, some missing. From that table come the V and J calls and clone size; the DNA was used to work out D and trimming. Of 410,000 or so clones detected, about 89% appear once; the ten largest clones hold 1.5% to 1.7%. CDR3 length: 17 amino acids. Trimming cost V 2 bases and J 0 bases, with 16 bases left between them. Germline V lookup: CDR1 WNHNN, CDR2 SYGVQD (reference sequence). The Seattle site enrolled patients during active infection and followed them longitudinally.

Sequencing was done on a sample of peripheral blood. The receptor's source is a woman aged 40 to 55 with COVID-19, enrolled during active disease. This chain joins TRBV10-1 and TRBJ1-2, with no clear D. The CDR3 DNA follows: TGCGCCAGCAGTGAGGATTTTGGGCGCCAGCCTAACTATGGCTACACCTTC. It encodes CASSEDFGRQPNYGYTF.